The 10 T cell receptor beta chains given below trace back to one sample, sequenced in a study of beta chain features in type 1 diabetes. Expressed TCRB transcripts were sequenced because the entire RNA isolate underwent reverse transcription. TCRdb's table, derived via immunoSEQ multiplex PCR, lists solely in-frame clones and lacks some. The repertoire includes around 340,000 clones, 6.5% to 10% of them detected once, and around 0.45% sits in the top ten. The sample consisted of central memory CD4+ T cells from blood. The receptors shown here come from a young woman in good health.

This clone was counted only a few times. The genes are TRBV25-1 and TRBJ2-7; D is unclear. The length of the CDR3 is 13 residues. Trimming removed 6 bases from V and 5 bases from J, with 14 bases in between. Germline lookup yields CDR1 MGHDK and CDR2 SYGVNS. DNA of the CDR3: TGTGCCAGCAGCTTTACTCCGGGTCACGAGCAGTACTTC. Amino acids: CASSFTPGHEQYF.

This clone was counted at least ten times. V gene TRBV29-1 combines with J gene TRBJ2-3; 7 positions match TRBD2. With 7 bases clipped from V and 3 bases from J, the junction kept 7 bases outside the gene matches. From germline, CDR1 is SQVTM and CDR2 ANQGSEA. The CDR3 runs 13 residues. The CDR3 DNA is TGCAGCGCCGCGGGAGTCGGGACAGATACGCAGTATTTT. Translated: CSAAGVGTDTQYF.

This clone was seen many times. The chain employs TRBV5-6 and TRBJ2-1; D ambiguous. The V end was cut by 0 bases, the J end by 10 bases, with 14 bases between. Germline CDR1 is SGHDT and CDR2 is YYEEEE. The CDR3 has 14 amino acids. CDR3 loop: CASSLGHLLTEQFF. CDR3 DNA sequence: TGTGCCAGCAGCTTGGGACACCTGCTCACGGAGCAGTTCTTC.

The chain carries TRBV2 and TRBJ1-2; 10 bases are a match to TRBD1. Germline values: CDR1 SNHLY, CDR2 FYNNEI. The CDR3 is 14 residues long. V shed 4 bases and J 6 bases; nucleotides not matched to a gene: 5. The chain's CDR3 is CASSARGTGDGYTF. The CDR3 nucleotides read TGTGCCAGCAGTGCACGAGGGACAGGGGATGGCTACACCTTC.

This sequence joins TRBV18 and TRBJ1-2, with D perhaps TRBD1 (5 bases). Trimming pared 3 bases from V and 1 base from J, leaving 9 bases between. CDR3 length equals 14 residues. Germline values: CDR1 KGHSH, CDR2 LQKENI. The CDR3 DNA sequence: TGTGCCAGCTCACCGACAGCCAGTAACTATGGCTACACCTTC. Protein product: CASSPTASNYGYTF.

This clone has ten or more counts. This chain joins TRBV2 and TRBJ2-2, with 7 bases aligning to TRBD1. This CDR3 has 14 amino acids. V was clipped by 6 bases and J by 5 bases; unmatched bases: 6. The V gene's germline CDR1 is SNHLY and CDR2 FYNNEI. For the CDR3, the DNA is TGTGCCAGCAGGTTTGGGACAGATACCGGGGAGCTGTTTTTT. It translates to CASRFGTDTGELFF.

V usage is TRBV20-1 and J usage is TRBJ1-4; D not certain. CDR1 is DFQATT, CDR2 SNEGSKA, per germline (reference sequence). The CDR3 length is 10 residues. V lost 4 bases and J lost 10, with 7 bases in between. The CDR3 DNA reads as TGCAGTGCTAAAAACGGAAAACTGTTTTTT. Translation: CSAKNGKLFF.

Points on this clone: Compared with germline, one end of the junction differs, possibly owing to a read error. The rearrangement joins TRBV4-2 to TRBJ1-6; possibly TRBD1 for D (5 bases). Germline lookup yields CDR1 LGHNA and CDR2 YNFKEQ. There are 14 residues in the CDR3. The CDR3: CASTQDSPNSPLHF. CDR3 bases: TGTGCCAGCACCCAAGACAGTCCTAATTCACCCCTCCACTTT.

This clone occurred many times. This chain uses TRBV7-2 with TRBJ2-4; D may be TRBD1 (5 bases). This CDR3 region has 17 residues. Trimming left V 2 bases short and J 1 base short, with 15 bases between. CDR1 is SGHTA and CDR2 is FQGNSA in the germline V gene. CDR3 sequence: CASSLIIGASAKNIQYF. The CDR3 nucleotides read TGTGCCAGCAGCTTAATTATTGGGGCTTCGGCCAAAAACATTCAGTACTTC.

There are many counts of this clone. The chain joins TRBV5-1 to TRBJ1-4; 8 nucleotides agree with TRBD1. Per the germline V gene, CDR1 is SGHRS and CDR2 is YFSETQ. CDR3 size: 14 residues. Losses at the gene ends were 4 bases for V and 6 bases for J; bases not matched to a gene: 5. Written as DNA, the CDR3 is TGCGCCAGCAGCCCGACAGGGGTGGATGAAAAACTGTTTTTT. Translating gives CASSPTGVDEKLFF.